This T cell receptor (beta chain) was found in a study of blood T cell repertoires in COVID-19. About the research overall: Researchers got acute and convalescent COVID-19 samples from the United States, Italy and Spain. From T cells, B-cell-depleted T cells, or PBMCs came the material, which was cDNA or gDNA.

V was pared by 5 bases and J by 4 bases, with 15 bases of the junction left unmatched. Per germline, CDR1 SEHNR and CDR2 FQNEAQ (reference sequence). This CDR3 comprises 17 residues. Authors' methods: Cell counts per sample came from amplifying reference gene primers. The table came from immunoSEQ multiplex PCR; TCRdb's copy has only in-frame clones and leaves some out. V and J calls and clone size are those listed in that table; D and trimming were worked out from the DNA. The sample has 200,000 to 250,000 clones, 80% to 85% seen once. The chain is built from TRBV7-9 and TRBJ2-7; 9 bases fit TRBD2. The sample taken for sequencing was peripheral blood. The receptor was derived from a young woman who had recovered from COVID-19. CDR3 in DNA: TGTGCCAGCAGCGACCGGGCTCGGCTAGCGGGAAAGTACGAGCAGTACTTC. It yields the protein CASSDRARLAGKYEQYF.